A selection of T cell receptor beta chains follows, all from one sample in a study of cytomegalovirus exposure and HLA in healthy donors. Using immunoSEQ multiplex PCR, the repertoire was profiled, and TCRdb retains in-frame clones only, with some absent. The repertoire holds about 110,000 clones, 70% to 85% seen once, with roughly 6% in the top ten. The sample consisted of PBMCs. These receptors originate from a man aged 30 to 39 in good health and CMV-seropositive. Both conserved end residues are part of each CDR3. A D gene is named only where the DNA matches it firmly. Size is omitted from some rows. Given values are once, few, many or a class for expanded clones.

clone size	V gene	J gene	D gene	CDR3 protein	CDR3 DNA
-	TRBV5-1	TRBJ2-7	-	CASSYSGGKDEQYF	TGCGCCAGCAGCTATTCAGGGGGGAAGGACGAGCAGTACTTC
-	TRBV5-1	TRBJ2-1	-	CASSWAAGENEQFF	TGCGCCAGCAGCTGGGCGGCAGGGGAAAATGAGCAGTTCTTC
-	TRBV7-2	TRBJ1-1	-	CASDTGGSAEAFF	TGTGCCAGCGACACTGGAGGGAGCGCTGAAGCTTTCTTT
-	TRBV6-5	TRBJ2-1	-	CASSYSGGSYNEQFF	TGTGCCAGCAGTTACTCGGGGGGCTCCTACAATGAGCAGTTCTTC
-	TRBV30	TRBJ2-3	TRBD2	CAWSSTSGGVGTQYF	TGTGCCTGGAGTTCGACTAGCGGGGGGGTGGGTACGCAGTATTTT
few	TRBV28	TRBJ2-5	TRBD1	CASLGQVSRETQYF	TGTGCCAGCTTAGGACAGGTCTCACGGGAGACCCAGTACTTC
-	TRBV7-2	TRBJ2-3	-	CASRKRLVRDTQYF	TGTGCCAGCCGAAAACGACTAGTCAGAGATACGCAGTATTTT
few	TRBV7-2	TRBJ2-4	-	CASSHLGRGAKNIQYF	TGTGCCAGCAGCCATCTCGGACGGGGGGCCAAAAACATTCAGTACTTC
-	TRBV30	TRBJ1-2	-	CAWSWGEFGGYTF	TGTGCCTGGAGTTGGGGGGAGTTCGGTGGCTACACCTTC
-	TRBV19	TRBJ1-1	-	CASSIRERWTEAFF	TGTGCCAGTAGTATACGTGAGCGGTGGACTGAAGCTTTCTTT
-	TRBV19	TRBJ1-2	TRBD1	CASSTTDRDYGYTF	TGTGCCAGTAGTACAACTGACAGGGACTATGGCTACACCTTC
few	TRBV7-8	TRBJ2-5	-	CASSLRVQGKETQYF	TGTGCCAGCAGCTTGAGGGTACAGGGAAAAGAGACCCAGTACTTC
-	TRBV4-2	TRBJ2-1	TRBD2	CASSPLAGGNNEQFF	TGTGCCAGCAGCCCCCTAGCGGGGGGGAACAATGAGCAGTTCTTC
-	TRBV27	TRBJ2-5	TRBD2	CASSLTTSGGKPQETQYF	TGTGCCAGCAGTTTAACGACTAGCGGGGGGAAACCCCAAGAGACCCAGTACTTC
-	TRBV11-3	TRBJ2-2	TRBD1	CASSLGQGAAGELFF	TGTGCCAGCAGCTTAGGGCAGGGGGCTGCCGGGGAGCTGTTTTTT
once	TRBV6-6	TRBJ1-5	-	CASSYSARQPQHF	TGTGCCAGCAGTTACTCAGCTCGTCAGCCCCAGCATTTT
-	TRBV25-1	TRBJ2-7	TRBD1	CASSEYGFKQGGTYEQYF	TGTGCCAGCAGTGAATACGGTTTTAAACAGGGGGGAACCTACGAGCAGTACTTC
-	TRBV27	TRBJ1-2	TRBD1	CASKSLAGGYTNYGYTF	TGTGCCAGCAAGTCCTTGGCAGGGGGGTATACTAACTATGGCTACACCTTC
-	TRBV2	TRBJ2-5	-	CASRETEQETQYF	TGTGCCAGCAGGGAGACGGAGCAAGAGACCCAGTACTTC
few	TRBV5-1	TRBJ2-5	TRBD1	CASSATPGTGQDRETQYF	TGCGCCAGCAGCGCTACCCCCGGGACAGGTCAAGATAGGGAGACCCAGTACTTC
-	TRBV4-1	TRBJ2-1	TRBD2	CASSPLIQRGYNEQFF	TGCGCCAGCAGCCCGCTGATCCAGCGGGGATACAATGAGCAGTTCTTC
-	TRBV6-6	TRBJ1-1	TRBD1	CASRPTGMNTEAFF	TGTGCCAGCCGACCGACAGGGATGAACACTGAAGCTTTCTTT
-	TRBV6-6	TRBJ2-1	-	CASRMGGPPYNEQFF	TGTGCCAGCAGAATGGGGGGGCCGCCCTACAATGAGCAGTTCTTC
-	TRBV4-1	TRBJ1-2	-	CASSLRTGLDGYTF	TGCGCCAGCAGCCTTAGGACGGGATTAGATGGCTACACCTTC
-	TRBV30	TRBJ2-1	TRBD1	CAWKLGDRDYNEQFF	TGTGCCTGGAAATTGGGGGACAGGGACTACAATGAGCAGTTCTTC
-	TRBV5-5	TRBJ1-2	-	CASSLSRYGYTF	TGTGCCAGCAGCTTGTCTCGTTATGGCTACACCTTC
-	TRBV6-5	TRBJ1-1	-	CASSLDSMNTEAFF	TGTGCCAGCAGTTTGGACAGCATGAACACTGAAGCTTTCTTT
-	TRBV5-4	TRBJ2-3	-	CASSSGGGRTDTQYF	TGTGCCAGCAGCTCCGGTGGGGGCCGCACAGATACGCAGTATTTT
-	TRBV10-2	TRBJ2-7	-	CASSDVLLVAYAYEQYF	TGCGCCAGCAGTGATGTGTTACTTGTTGCCTACGCCTACGAGCAGTACTTC
-	TRBV6-1	TRBJ1-3	-	CASSDLGNTIYF	TGTGCCAGTTCAGACTTGGGAAACACCATATATTTT
-	TRBV13	TRBJ2-4	TRBD1	CASSSRDRLAKNIQYF	TGTGCCAGCAGCTCACGGGACAGGCTAGCCAAAAACATTCAGTACTTC
-	TRBV18	TRBJ1-6	TRBD1	CASSPNGQGVFFSPLHF	TGTGCCAGCTCACCGAACGGACAGGGAGTTTTTTTTTCACCCCTCCACTTT
-	TRBV28	TRBJ1-5	-	CASTLSQPQHF	TGTGCCAGTACTTTATCGCAGCCCCAGCATTTT
-	TRBV18	TRBJ1-2	-	CASSPSPGLQVEGYTF	TGTGCCAGCTCACCGTCGCCGGGACTGCAGGTGGAAGGCTACACCTTC
-	TRBV5-4	TRBJ2-3	-	CASSRGGGSTDTQYF	TGTGCCAGCAGTAGAGGGGGGGGGAGCACAGATACGCAGTATTTT
few	TRBV7-6	TRBJ1-6	TRBD1	CASSLGSTGFNSPLHF	TGTGCCAGCAGCTTAGGGTCGACAGGGTTCAATTCACCCCTCCACTTT
-	TRBV5-1	TRBJ1-1	TRBD1	CASSKTNRGTEAFF	TGCGCCAGCAGCAAGACCAACAGGGGCACTGAAGCTTTCTTT
-	TRBV7-8	TRBJ2-7	-	CASSLAGPEQYF	TGTGCCAGCAGCTTAGCGGGGCCCGAGCAGTACTTC
-	TRBV2	TRBJ1-6	TRBD1	CASNRDRGADNSPLHF	TGTGCCAGCAATAGGGACAGAGGGGCGGATAATTCACCCCTCCACTTT
-	TRBV13	TRBJ2-7	-	CASSSGSYEQYF	TGTGCCAGCAGTTCAGGTTCCTACGAGCAGTACTTC
-	TRBV4-2	TRBJ2-5	-	CASSRTASDQEAETQYF	TGTGCCAGCAGCCGGACTGCCTCGGATCAAGAGGCCGAGACCCAGTACTTC
-	TRBV13	TRBJ2-7	-	CASSLPKRGHEQYF	TGTGCCAGCAGCTTACCGAAAAGGGGTCACGAGCAGTACTTC
-	TRBV6-5	TRBJ2-7	TRBD2	CASSYSRLAVYEQYF	TGTGCCAGCAGTTACTCACGCCTAGCGGTATACGAGCAGTACTTC
-	TRBV19	TRBJ2-1	TRBD2	CASSRLAGGPTRNNEQFF	TGTGCCAGTAGTAGACTAGCGGGGGGGCCGACTAGAAACAATGAGCAGTTCTTC
-	TRBV4-1	TRBJ2-7	-	CASSQVLSGRGASYEQYF	TGCGCCAGCAGTCAAGTTCTTTCAGGGCGGGGCGCGTCCTACGAGCAGTACTTC
-	TRBV7-8	TRBJ2-2	TRBD1	CASSPNRPGQGHPGELFF	TGTGCCAGCAGCCCAAATCGGCCGGGACAGGGCCATCCCGGGGAGCTGTTTTTT
once	TRBV6-5	TRBJ2-2	TRBD1	CASRGQASGELFF	TGTGCCAGCAGGGGACAGGCCTCCGGGGAGCTGTTTTTT
-	TRBV6-5	TRBJ1-1	-	CASRLTGKGTEAFF	TGTGCCAGCAGACTTACAGGGAAGGGCACTGAAGCTTTCTTT
-	TRBV10-2	TRBJ2-7	-	CATTPGVDRGYEQYF	TGCGCCACCACTCCGGGGGTAGACAGAGGCTACGAGCAGTACTTC
many	TRBV5-5	TRBJ1-1	-	CASSSRGQNTEAFF	TGTGCCAGCAGCTCCCGGGGACAGAACACTGAAGCTTTCTTT
-	TRBV28	TRBJ1-1	-	CASSFPPGHLNTEAFF	TGTGCCAGCAGTTTCCCTCCGGGACATCTGAACACTGAAGCTTTCTTT